This entry concerns a single TCR beta chain. Enrollees, about 18 to 89 years old, lived in 24 US areas. Donors in Cohort 3 who had recovered were those with two negative PCRs, healthcare professional clearance, or resolution of their symptoms. These data belong to a study of blood T cell repertoires in COVID-19. About the research overall: T cells, B-cell-depleted T cells, or PBMCs provided the cDNA or gDNA that served as material.

CDR1 and CDR2 (germline): SEHNR, FQNEAQ (reference sequence). J lost 6 bases, V lost 5 bases, and 12 bases had no gene match. This CDR3 spans 16 amino acids. As handled by the study authors: Nucleated cell counts were estimated from reference gene primer amplification. TCRdb's table, derived via immunoSEQ multiplex PCR, lists solely in-frame clones and lacks some. The D gene and trimming were derived from the DNA, and the V and J assignments and clone size from that table. The sample lists about 300,000 clones, roughly 85% occurring once. Sequencing was performed on PBMCs or T cells enriched from blood (not recorded which). The rearrangement links TRBV7-9 to TRBJ1-4; TRBD1 agrees at 7 bases. The sequence derives from a woman aged 25 to 45 who had recovered from COVID-19. The CDR3 DNA reads TGTGCCAGCAGCCCACCCCCGGACAGGCTCGATGAAAAACTGTTTTTT. Protein sequence: CASSPPPDRLDEKLFF.